These 15 T cell receptor beta chains were all obtained from the same sample, sequenced in a study of T-cell reconstitution after alpha-beta-depleted transplantation in children. Unique molecular identifiers were used in preparing the TCRbeta library. MiXCR, run by TCRdb on the PCR reads, gives a single entry per CDR3 protein. Of approximately 400,000 distinct CDR3 sequences in the sample, around 16% were seen once. Sample: PBMCs, mostly from graft donor cells, taken 360 days after TCRalphabeta/CD19-depleted stem cell transplant. These receptor sequences come from a boy in the first two years of life who had a stem cell transplant for Wiskott-Aldrich syndrome, so the T cells may come from the graft donor.

This clonotype was detected a few times. V gene TRBV5-8 combines with J gene TRBJ2-6; perhaps TRBD2 as D (6 bases). Germline assignment: CDR1 SGHTS and CDR2 YDEGEE. With 0 bases removed from V and 4 bases from J, the gap between germline ends came to 11 bases. This CDR3 contains 16 residues. CDR3 DNA: TGTGCCAGCAGCTTGGGGAGGGTCCACGGGGCCAACGTCCTGACTTTC. As protein: CASSLGRVHGANVLTF.

This chain links TRBV7-9 with TRBJ2-2, with 7 bases aligning to TRBD1. CDR3 length: 17 amino acids. Germline CDR1 and CDR2: SEHNR and FQNEAQ (reference sequence). V trimming: 3 bases; J trimming: 1 base; junction bases outside the gene matches: 8. CDR3 sequence: CASSFWNRGENTGELFF. The CDR3 bases are TGTGCCAGCAGCTTTTGGAACAGGGGCGAGAACACCGGGGAGCTGTTTTTT. The full variable domain, rest sourced from reference TRBV7-9 and TRBJ2-2, is DTGVSQNPRHKITKRGQNVTFRCDPISEHNRLYWYRQTLGQGPEFLTYFQNEAQLEKSRLLSDRFSAERPKGSFSTLEIQRTEQGDSAMYLCASSFWNRGENTGELFFGEGSRLTVL.

V is TRBV5-1 and J is TRBJ2-4; D gene uncertain. The length of the CDR3 is 13 residues. Germline assignment: CDR1 SGHRS and CDR2 YFSETQ. Between the trimmed V and J ends, which lost 3 bases and 5 bases, there was a span of 9 bases. CDR3 coding DNA: TGCGCCAGCAGCTCAACGCACCAAAACATTCAGTACTTC. This gives the protein CASSSTHQNIQYF. Looking up the rest from reference TRBV5-1 and TRBJ2-4 gives the full variable domain: KAGVTQTPRYLIKTRGQQVTLSCSPISGHRSVSWYQQTPGQGLQFLFEYFSETQRNKGNFPGRFSGRQFSNSRSEMNVSTLELGDSALYLCASSSTHQNIQYFGAGTRLSVL.

This clonotype was counted only a few times. The CDR3 sequence: CAISGGLAGAGQYF. The CDR3 coding sequence is TGTGCCATCAGTGGAGGTCTAGCTGGGGCAGGGCAGTACTTC. The genes are TRBV10-3 and TRBJ2-7, with D perhaps given as TRBD1 or TRBD2 (5 bases each). This CDR3 spans 14 amino acids. The V end lost 4 bases, the J end lost 9 bases, and 19 bases lay between the germline ends. CDR1 is ENHRY and CDR2 is SYGVKD in the germline V gene.

This clonotype was detected once. This chain joins TRBV5-1 and TRBJ2-2; D unresolved. Per germline, CDR1 SGHRS and CDR2 YFSETQ. The CDR3 sequence is 16 residues long. The V end lost 0 bases, the J end lost 7 bases, and 16 bases lay between the germline ends. The CDR3 is CASSLASGSGLGELFF. The CDR3 DNA reads TGCGCCAGCAGCTTGGCCTCTGGTTCGGGCCTCGGGGAGCTGTTTTTT. The full variable domain, rest sourced from reference TRBV5-1 and TRBJ2-2, is KAGVTQTPRYLIKTRGQQVTLSCSPISGHRSVSWYQQTPGQGLQFLFEYFSETQRNKGNFPGRFSGRQFSNSRSEMNVSTLELGDSALYLCASSLASGSGLGELFFGEGSRLTVL.

The V call is TRBV10-3, the J call TRBJ1-5; D is possibly TRBD1 (6 bases). Trimming pared 3 bases from V and 0 bases from J, leaving 15 bases between. Germline-derived CDR1 and CDR2 are ENHRY and SYGVKD. The CDR3 has 17 amino acids. CDR3 sequence reads: CAISDLPATGSNQPQHF. DNA for the CDR3: TGTGCCATCAGTGATCTCCCAGCGACAGGTAGCAATCAGCCCCAGCATTTT.

This clonotype turned up a few times. V and J are TRBV12-3 or TRBV12-4 and TRBJ2-5; perhaps TRBD1 as D (5 bases). V was pared by 6 bases and J by 2 bases, with 10 bases between. This CDR3 is built from 13 residues. The CDR3 DNA follows: TGTGCCAGCAGCACCAGACAGCAAGAGACCCAGTACTTC. Translating it yields CASSTRQQETQYF.

The chain recombines TRBV3-1 with TRBJ2-1, with 8 positions matching TRBD2. CDR1 and CDR2 (germline): LGHDT, YNNKEL (reference sequence). V lost 0 bases, J lost 15 bases, and 7 bases stayed unmatched. CDR3 length equals 13 residues. CDR3 DNA sequence: TGTGCCAGCAGCCAAGATCCGAGCGGGAGTAGGTTCTTC. Its protein product is CASSQDPSGSRFF.

This clonotype has more than one count but fewer than ten. The chain uses TRBV5-1 and TRBJ2-3; 10 nucleotides match TRBD2. The junction had 5 bases not matched to a gene; V was cut back by 4 bases and J by 3 bases. Germline CDR1 SGHRS, CDR2 YFSETQ. The CDR3 is 15 residues long. CDR3 coding DNA: TGCGCCAGCAGCGGGGGGACTAGCGTGACAGATACGCAGTATTTT. Its translation is CASSGGTSVTDTQYF.

The chain couples TRBV27 to TRBJ2-5; no definite D call. Germline CDR1 reads MNHEY; CDR2 reads SMNVEV (reference sequence). This CDR3 has 13 amino acids. Deletions cut 2 bases from V and 7 bases from J, with 11 bases between. The CDR3 region is CASSLSMQRTQYF. Here the CDR3 DNA reads TGTGCCAGCAGTTTAAGTATGCAGCGGACCCAGTACTTC.

The chain links TRBV7-6 to TRBJ1-3; D is perhaps TRBD1 (5 bases). Trimming took off 1 base at V and 0 bases at J, with 19 bases between the two ends. Germline V gene sequence: CDR1 SGHVS, CDR2 FNYEAQ. This CDR3 contains 19 residues. The chain's CDR3 is CASSLVGDMGTFSGNTIYF. The CDR3 DNA follows: TGTGCCAGCAGCTTAGTCGGGGATATGGGGACTTTCTCTGGAAACACCATATATTTT.

J is TRBJ2-1 and V is TRBV12-3 or TRBV12-4; D tentatively fits TRBD1 or TRBD2 (7 bases each). CDR3 length: 18 residues. The V end was cut by 3 bases, the J end by 5 bases, with 23 bases between. CDR3 sequence (DNA): TGTGCCAGCAGTTTCGACAACAGGGGTAGCGGGTACCACAATGAGCAGTTCTTC. It codes for CASSFDNRGSGYHNEQFF.

J is TRBJ1-2 and V is TRBV20-1, with 9 bases aligning to TRBD1. V lost 1 base and J lost 5; bases outside the gene matches: 5. The length of the CDR3 is 14 residues. Germline CDR1 and CDR2: DFQATT and SNEGSKA (reference sequence). CDR3 bases: TGCAGTGCTAGAGTCGGGACAGGGATATATGGCTACACCTTC. Its translation is CSARVGTGIYGYTF.

This clonotype was counted a few times. The V gene is TRBV20-1, the J gene TRBJ2-1; D remains ambiguous. With 6 bases removed from V and 4 bases from J, the gap between germline ends came to 16 bases. This CDR3 region has 14 residues. Germline V lookup: CDR1 DFQATT, CDR2 SNEGSKA (reference sequence). The CDR3 coding sequence is TGCAGTGCCAGCAGGATCAATTTATACAATGAGCAGTTCTTC. Translating it yields CSASRINLYNEQFF.

J is TRBJ2-7 and V is TRBV5-5; TRBD2 aligns across 11 bases. Germline CDR1 is SGHKS and CDR2 is YYEKEE (reference sequence). V gave up 2 bases and J gave up 2 bases; unmatched junction bases: 9. This CDR3 spans 17 amino acids. CDR3 protein: CASSLTSGRWLTYEQYF. In nucleotides, the CDR3 is TGTGCCAGCAGCTTAACTAGCGGGAGATGGTTAACCTACGAGCAGTACTTC. Drawing the rest from reference TRBV5-5 and TRBJ2-7, the complete variable domain is DAGVTQSPTHLIKTRGQQVTLRCSPISGHKSVSWYQQVLGQGPQFIFQYYEKEERGRGNFPDRFSARQFPNYSSELNVNALLLGDSALYLCASSLTSGRWLTYEQYFGPGTRLTVT.